This passage covers 13 T cell receptor beta chains from one sample sequenced in a study of T-cell memory formation after mild COVID-19. TCRdb recomputed calls from the 5' RACE reads with MiXCR, one row per CDR3 protein. The sample contains about 470,000 distinct CDR3 sequences, more than 20% of which appear only once. Sequencing was done on a sample of PBMCs or a T cell subset sorted from them (not recorded which). The receptors shown here come from an adult woman who had mild COVID-19 (a few samples of this study predate the infection). Cell type and time point are not known.

This clonotype was seen only a few times. This chain links TRBV7-6 with TRBJ1-2; a weak D match, TRBD1 (5 bases). CDR1 is SGHVS, CDR2 FNYEAQ, per germline. This CDR3 spans 15 amino acids. V lost 1 base and J lost 4, with 13 bases in between. The CDR3 coding sequence is TGTGCCAGCAGCTTAGAGAGGGGTGGATCCTATGGCTACACCTTC. As protein: CASSLERGGSYGYTF. Complete variable domain (other parts from reference TRBV7-6 and TRBJ1-2): GAGVSQSPRYKVTKRGQDVALRCDPISGHVSLYWYRQALGQGPEFLTYFNYEAQQDKSGLPNDRFSAERPEGSISTLTIQRTEQRDSAMYRCASSLERGGSYGYTFGSGTRLTVV.

The rearrangement uses TRBV4-1 and TRBJ2-1; D is possibly TRBD1 (6 bases). V was cut by 0 bases and J by 1 base, with 19 bases left in between. This CDR3 region has 19 residues. Germline lookup yields CDR1 MGHRA and CDR2 YSYEKL. The CDR3 DNA sequence: TGCGCCAGCAGCCAAGAAGGGGGTAGCTCCACCTTATCCTACAATGAGCAGTTCTTC. Translating it yields CASSQEGGSSTLSYNEQFF.

The CDR3: CARSQDTGELFF. DNA of the CDR3: TGTGCCAGAAGTCAGGACACCGGGGAGCTGTTTTTT. The chain employs TRBV2 and TRBJ2-2; unclear D gene. The V end was cut by 9 bases, the J end by 3 bases, with 8 bases between. The CDR3 is made up of 12 amino acids. Germline V lookup: CDR1 SNHLY, CDR2 FYNNEI.

The V call is TRBV11-3, the J call TRBJ1-2; D gene uncertain. This CDR3 spans 14 amino acids. Germline lookup yields CDR1 SGHNT and CDR2 YENEEA. The V and J ends lost 1 base and 4 bases respectively, with 10 bases between them. The CDR3 nucleotides read TGTGCCAGCAGCTTAGCTGTGGGGAGCTATGGCTACACCTTC. This encodes CASSLAVGSYGYTF.

This clonotype was seen more than once but under ten times. The chain is built from TRBV5-6 and TRBJ2-7; D not resolved. Trimming cost V 2 bases and J 2 bases, with 11 bases left between them. Germline lookup yields CDR1 SGHDT and CDR2 YYEEEE. This CDR3 contains 14 residues. The chain's CDR3 is CASSFPEGTYEQYF. CDR3 nucleotide sequence: TGTGCCAGCAGCTTCCCGGAAGGGACCTACGAGCAGTACTTC.

The rearrangement joins TRBV7-9 to TRBJ1-2, with a possible D match to TRBD1 (5 bases). Deletions cut 3 bases from V and 5 bases from J, with 16 bases between. The CDR3 covers 15 residues. Germline CDR1 SEHNR, CDR2 FQNEAQ (reference sequence). The CDR3 loop is CASSFSGLREYGYTF. CDR3 DNA: TGTGCCAGCAGCTTTTCAGGGTTGAGGGAGTATGGCTACACCTTC.

The chain couples TRBV14 to TRBJ1-2; the match to TRBD1 covers 7 bases. Germline trimming cut 5 bases from V and 2 bases from J; bases unmatched to any gene: 5. This CDR3 comprises 14 residues. CDR1 is SGHDN and CDR2 is FVKESK in the germline V gene. CDR3 nucleotides: TGTGCCAGCAGCAAAAAACAGGGGAACTATGGCTACACCTTC. Protein: CASSKKQGNYGYTF.

A few counts support this clonotype. This rearrangement joins TRBV5-1 to TRBJ1-3; TRBD1 agrees at 8 bases. After removal of 5 bases from V and 2 bases from J, the junction contained 6 bases not matched to a gene. The germline CDR1 and CDR2 sequences are SGHRS and YFSETQ. The CDR3 is 15 amino acids. In DNA, the CDR3 is TGCGCCAGCAGTCAAGACAGGGGAGCTGGAAACACCATATATTTT. Its translation: CASSQDRGAGNTIYF.

There are a few counts of this clonotype. The chain joins TRBV20-1 to TRBJ2-1, with 8 positions matching TRBD2. The CDR3 spans 15 residues. The ends lost 3 bases at V and 12 bases at J; junction bases unmatched: 16. Germline assignment: CDR1 DFQATT and CDR2 SNEGSKA (reference sequence). The CDR3 sequence is CSASRGLAGGGWQFF. CDR3 nucleotide sequence: TGCAGTGCTAGCCGCGGGCTAGCGGGCGGCGGATGGCAGTTCTTC.

This clonotype has a handful of counts. The CDR3 DNA follows: TGTGCCAGCAGCCAGCAGGCGGGGAACACTGAAGCTTTCTTT. Translated, it gives CASSQQAGNTEAFF. The V and J genes are TRBV4-2 and TRBJ1-1; no reliable D call. Germline CDR1 is LGHNA and CDR2 is YNFKEQ. The CDR3 has 14 amino acids. The ends were cut back, 3 bases at V and 1 base at J, with 9 bases in the middle.

J is TRBJ2-5 and V is TRBV6-5; D not certain. Germline V CDR1 and CDR2: MNHEY, SVGAGI. Deletions cut 0 bases from V and 4 bases from J, with 6 bases between. The CDR3 consists of 13 residues. The CDR3 DNA is TGTGCCAGCAGTTACTCAGCCGGAGAGACCCAGTACTTC. Residues: CASSYSAGETQYF.

The CDR3 protein is CASSVARDRVGHEQYF. The DNA for the CDR3 is TGTGCCAGCAGCGTAGCCCGGGACAGGGTTGGCCACGAGCAGTACTTC. V gene TRBV9 combines with J gene TRBJ2-7; 9 bases agree with TRBD1. The germline gives CDR1 SGDLS, CDR2 YYNGEE. The CDR3 length is 16 residues. V shed 0 bases and J 5 bases; nucleotides not matched to a gene: 9.

This clonotype was counted between two and nine times. The rearrangement links TRBV7-8 to TRBJ2-5, with D possibly TRBD2 on 6 matching bases. The CDR3 spans 16 residues. Germline V gives CDR1 SGHVS, CDR2 FQNEAQ. V was cut by 0 bases and J by 4 bases, with 15 bases left in between. The CDR3 coding sequence is TGTGCCAGCAGCTTAGCGCCCGGAGGGCCGGGAGAGACCCAGTACTTC. Its protein product is CASSLAPGGPGETQYF. The full variable domain, with the rest looked up from reference TRBV7-8 and TRBJ2-5, is GAGVSQSPRYKVAKRGQDVALRCDPISGHVSLFWYQQALGQGPEFLTYFQNEAQLDKSGLPSDRFFAERPEGSVSTLKIQRTQQEDSAVYLCASSLAPGGPGETQYFGPGTRLLVL.